The rows below give T cell receptor beta chains drawn from one sample of a study of identifying expanded T cells in peripheral blood. Sequencing used immunoSEQ multiplex PCR; TCRdb keeps in-frame clones, though not all of them. Among 85,000 to 100,000 clones, about 87% were seen once, and the ten largest hold approximately 4%. Sequencing was carried out using blood. The receptors here all came from a person aged 18-69 years in good health. Both conserved end residues are part of each CDR3. The D gene is left open where the match is weak. Size values are once, few and many counts, or a class for expanded clones, and some rows have none.

j_gene,d_gene,v_gene,abundance,CDR3aa,CDR3nt
TRBJ2-6,.,TRBV7-3,.,CASSLRLLSGANVLTF,TGTGCCAGCAGCTTAAGACTTCTCTCTGGGGCCAACGTCCTGACTTTC
TRBJ2-7,.,TRBV5-1,few,CASSFRDFPYEQYF,TGCGCCAGCAGCTTCCGGGACTTCCCCTACGAGCAGTACTTC
TRBJ2-3,.,TRBV11-3,.,CASSPGGLQDTQYF,TGTGCCAGCAGCCCGGGGGGCCTTCAAGATACGCAGTATTTT
TRBJ2-1,.,TRBV19,.,CASSIEARSYNGQFF,TGTGCCAGTAGTATAGAGGCGAGGTCCTACAATGGGCAGTTCTTC
TRBJ2-1,.,TRBV5-5,.,CASSSRDTSYNEQFF,TGTGCCAGCAGCTCCCGGGACACCTCCTACAATGAGCAGTTCTTC
TRBJ2-2,TRBD1,TRBV18,once,CASSPRDRGNTGELFF,TGTGCCAGCTCACCCCGGGACAGGGGTAACACCGGGGAGCTGTTTTTT
TRBJ2-3,TRBD2,TRBV28,.,CASSLGLAGGSTDTQYF,TGTGCCAGCAGTCTCGGCCTAGCGGGAGGTAGCACAGATACGCAGTATTTT
TRBJ2-3,TRBD2,TRBV5-1,.,CASSFETGRTDTQYF,TGCGCCAGCAGCTTTGAAACCGGGAGGACAGATACGCAGTATTTT
TRBJ1-2,.,TRBV6-4,.,CASSDSEGDGYTF,TGTGCCAGCAGTGACTCCGAGGGAGATGGCTACACCTTC
TRBJ1-5,.,TRBV4-3,.,CASSQDLYSGNQPQHF,TGCGCCAGCAGCCAAGATCTTTACAGTGGCAATCAGCCCCAGCATTTT
TRBJ1-3,.,TRBV7-3,.,CASSLGGAGNTIYF,TGTGCCAGCAGCTTAGGGGGAGCTGGAAACACCATATATTTT
TRBJ2-5,.,TRBV6-5,.,CASSYSGARGSETQYF,TGTGCCAGCAGTTACTCGGGTGCGCGGGGCAGCGAGACCCAGTACTTC
TRBJ1-2,TRBD1,TRBV28,.,CASSQVRQGAGYGYTF,TGTGCCAGCAGCCAAGTGAGACAGGGGGCGGGTTATGGCTACACCTTC
TRBJ1-1,.,TRBV2,.,CASTRIRVGNTEAFF,TGTGCCAGCACCCGGATAAGGGTGGGGAACACTGAAGCTTTCTTT
TRBJ1-5,.,TRBV28,.,CASSFHREIRQPQHF,TGTGCCAGCAGTTTTCACAGGGAAATTAGACAGCCCCAGCATTTT
TRBJ1-4,TRBD1,TRBV10-3,.,CASGTATNEKLFF,TGTGCCAGCGGGACAGCAACTAATGAAAAACTGTTTTTT
TRBJ2-7,TRBD2,TRBV7-8,.,CASSLFSGRFLGEQYF,TGTGCCAGCAGCTTATTTAGCGGGAGGTTCCTTGGCGAGCAGTACTTC
TRBJ2-1,TRBD1,TRBV14,.,CASSQYRQGNEQFF,TGTGCCAGCAGCCAATATAGACAGGGCAATGAGCAGTTCTTC
TRBJ2-1,TRBD1,TRBV5-4,.,CASSLGHRGAYNEQFF,TGTGCCAGCAGCTTGGGTCACAGGGGGGCGTACAATGAGCAGTTCTTC
TRBJ2-2,TRBD2,TRBV9,.,CASSVALAGNTGELFF,TGTGCCAGCAGCGTAGCACTAGCGGGGAACACCGGGGAGCTGTTTTTT